The 27 T cell receptor beta chains presented below share a single source sample, sequenced in a study of T cell repertoires in cytomegalovirus infection. TCRdb redid the calling of the reads with MiXCR, one entry per CDR3 protein. Of roughly 100,000 distinct CDR3 sequences in the sample, 16% were seen once. Material: PBMCs. The receptors here all came from a human donor in good health (CMV status not recorded). Some clones in this sample may be carry-over from other donors' samples.

The table lists this clonotype with many counts. CDR3 loop: CASSYSGQDYGYTF. The CDR3 DNA sequence: TGTGCCAGCAGTTACTCTGGGCAGGACTATGGCTACACCTTC. The V and J genes are TRBV6-6 and TRBJ1-2; no firm D call. Germline V gives CDR1 MNHNY, CDR2 SVGAGI (reference sequence). Trimming left V 0 bases short and J 3 bases short, with 8 bases between. CDR3 size: 14 residues.

J is TRBJ1-5 and V is TRBV6-5; D remains unclear. V was shortened by 6 bases and J by 6 bases, with 12 bases between the two germline ends. The CDR3 runs to 13 residues. The germline CDR1 and CDR2 sequences are MNHEY and SVGAGI. CDR3 region: CASRPTWSQPQHF. CDR3 nucleotides: TGTGCCAGCAGGCCGACGTGGTCTCAGCCCCAGCATTTT.

This clonotype was found many times. The chain uses TRBV7-2 and TRBJ1-2; D remains ambiguous. Germline V gives CDR1 SGHTA, CDR2 FQGNSA. V was shortened by 0 bases and J by 0 bases, with 5 bases between the two germline ends. The CDR3 totals 14 residues. DNA for the CDR3: TGTGCCAGCAGCTTAGCGGTCTCTAACTATGGCTACACCTTC. Translated: CASSLAVSNYGYTF.

The chain carries TRBV12-3 or TRBV12-4 and TRBJ1-2; the D is unclear. This CDR3 is 15 amino acids long. Trimming pared 3 bases from V and 9 bases from J, leaving 20 bases between. In DNA, the CDR3 is TGTGCCAGCAGTTTGGCCGGAGGGCCGTCTGGAAGCTACACCTTC. This codes for CASSLAGGPSGSYTF.

The chain recombines TRBV20-1 with TRBJ1-1, with a possible D match to TRBD1 (5 bases). CDR3 length: 15 amino acids. The V gene's germline CDR1 is DFQATT and CDR2 SNEGSKA (reference sequence). V lost 0 bases, J lost 0 bases, and 11 bases lay in between. The CDR3 reads CSARDGDSVNTEAFF. CDR3 nucleotide sequence: TGCAGTGCTAGAGATGGCGACAGCGTGAACACTGAAGCTTTCTTT.

This clonotype was found a few times. This sequence joins TRBV29-1 and TRBJ2-4, with D maybe TRBD1 (5 bases). The CDR3 is made up of 12 amino acids. Germline values: CDR1 SQVTM, CDR2 ANQGSEA. V gave up 4 bases and J gave up 7 bases, with 11 bases separating them. CDR3 sequence reads: CSVGAGLNIQYF. In nucleotides, the CDR3 is TGCAGCGTTGGGGCAGGGCTGAACATTCAGTACTTC.

In this sample, this clonotype turned up once. This chain links TRBV20-1 with TRBJ1-6; no clear D. This CDR3 is 19 amino acids long. Trimming cost V 0 bases and J 2 bases, with 20 bases left between them. The germline V gene encodes CDR1 DFQATT and CDR2 SNEGSKA (reference sequence). The CDR3 reads CSARDMGSGKGTYNSPLHF. As DNA, the CDR3 is TGCAGTGCTAGAGATATGGGCTCGGGGAAAGGAACCTATAATTCACCCCTCCACTTT.

The V and J genes are TRBV7-9 and TRBJ2-1, with 7 bases lining up with TRBD2. This CDR3 is built from 15 residues. J was trimmed by 8 bases and V by 3 bases; bases with no gene match: 10. Germline CDR1 SEHNR, CDR2 FQNEAQ (reference sequence). The CDR3 DNA is TGTGCCAGCAGCTTCTACGGACTAGATTGGGATGAGCAGTTCTTC. Protein sequence: CASSFYGLDWDEQFF.

This clonotype was counted many times. The chain employs TRBV12-3 or TRBV12-4 and TRBJ2-2; D is uncertain. The CDR3 runs 12 residues. Trimming shortened V by 5 bases and J by 0 bases, and 1 base separated the two germline ends. The CDR3 nucleotides read TGTGCCAGCAGTCCGAACACCGGGGAGCTGTTTTTT. Translating it yields CASSPNTGELFF.

The sample holds a few counts of this clonotype. The genes are TRBV12-3 or TRBV12-4 and TRBJ2-2; TRBD2 aligns across 8 bases. The CDR3 runs 14 residues. V was clipped by 4 bases and J by 6 bases; unmatched bases: 4. The DNA for the CDR3 is TGTGCCAGCAGTTACCGGGGGGGCTCCGGGGAGCTGTTTTTT. Translation gives CASSYRGGSGELFF.

This clonotype appeared many times. V gene TRBV7-4 combines with J gene TRBJ1-2, with D uncertain. Trimming stripped 4 bases from V and 2 bases from J, with 11 bases between. The CDR3 contains 14 residues. CDR1 and CDR2 (germline): SGHVT, SQSDAQ. CDR3 DNA: TGTGCCAGCAGCTCAAACACAGTAAACTATGGCTACACCTTC. This encodes CASSSNTVNYGYTF. The whole variable domain, remainder taken from reference TRBV7-4 and TRBJ1-2, is GAGVSQSPRYKVAKRGRDVALRCDSISGHVTLYWYRQTLGQGSEVLTYSQSDAQRDKSGRPSGRFSAERPERSVSTLKIQRTEQGDSAVYLCASSSNTVNYGYTFGSGTRLTVV.

This clonotype occurred many times. This chain uses TRBV7-2 with TRBJ2-5, with D perhaps TRBD2 (5 bases). V was trimmed by 3 bases and J by 0 bases, leaving 14 bases between them. Per the germline V gene, CDR1 is SGHTA and CDR2 is FQGNSA. The length of the CDR3 is 16 residues. CDR3 protein: CASSFGAVRNQETQYF. For the CDR3, the DNA is TGTGCCAGCAGCTTCGGAGCGGTGCGGAACCAAGAGACCCAGTACTTC.

This clonotype was counted at least ten times. The CDR3 DNA reads TGTGCCACCGACATCCTCGGAGAAAAACTGTTTTTT. Its translation is CATDILGEKLFF. The V gene is TRBV7-2, the J gene TRBJ1-4; D not certain. The CDR3 runs to 12 residues. Trimming left V 10 bases short and J 8 bases short, with 14 bases between. CDR1 and CDR2 from the germline V gene are SGHTA and FQGNSA.

The sample holds many counts of this clonotype. This rearrangement joins TRBV7-2 to TRBJ2-5; D is uncertain. This CDR3 is 14 amino acids long. The germline V gene has CDR1 SGHTA and CDR2 FQGNSA. Trimming left V 0 bases short and J 4 bases short, with 9 bases between. For the CDR3, the DNA is TGTGCCAGCAGCTTAGCCGGGTGGAGAGAGACCCAGTACTTC. This sequence encodes CASSLAGWRETQYF. The full variable domain, completed using reference TRBV7-2 and TRBJ2-5, is GAGVSQSPSNKVTEKGKDVELRCDPISGHTALYWYRQSLGQGLEFLIYFQGNSAPDKSGLPSDRFSAERTGGSVSTLTIQRTQQEDSAVYLCASSLAGWRETQYFGPGTRLLVL.

Comment on this clonotype: A much larger clone differs by one base, so this may be a read error. This is likely a read error, given that the CDR3 carries no conserved phenylalanine or tryptophan at its end. This chain joins TRBV7-2 and TRBJ1-1, with 11 bases matching TRBD1. Trimming removed 3 bases from V and 11 bases from J; junction bases left unmatched: 11. CDR1 and CDR2 from the germline V gene are SGHTA and FQGNSA. This CDR3 is built from 15 residues. CDR3 sequence reads: CASSLLGQGAGSAFV. CDR3 bases: TGTGCCAGCAGCTTGCTAGGACAGGGGGCTGGTAGTGCTTTCGTT.

CDR3 bases: TGTGCCAGCAGGGGCCTAGCGGGGGGCAATGAGCAGTTCTTC. Its protein is CASRGLAGGNEQFF. The chain combines TRBV2 with TRBJ2-1; 11 bases match TRBD2. CDR3 length: 14 residues. Germline V gives CDR1 SNHLY, CDR2 FYNNEI. The ends lost 6 bases at V and 6 bases at J; junction bases unmatched: 4.

The chain recombines TRBV19 with TRBJ2-1, with a tentative D call TRBD2 (6 bases). The CDR3 spans 19 residues. From germline, CDR1 is LNHDA and CDR2 SQIVND (reference sequence). Trimming cost V 3 bases and J 0 bases, with 21 bases left between them. The CDR3 is CASSIPLRRGDPSYNEQFF. The DNA for the CDR3 is TGTGCCAGTAGTATCCCCCTTCGGCGGGGTGACCCCTCCTACAATGAGCAGTTCTTC.

The genes are TRBV24-1 and TRBJ2-1, with 10 bases aligning to TRBD2. V was pared by 3 bases and J by 7 bases, with 8 bases of the junction left unmatched. This CDR3 has 16 residues. Germline assignment: CDR1 KGHDR and CDR2 SFDVKD. The DNA for the CDR3 is TGTGCCACCAGTGATCCAACTAGCGGGGCAATTAATGAGCAGTTCTTC. Translated, it gives CATSDPTSGAINEQFF.

This clonotype was picked up many times. V gene TRBV12-3 or TRBV12-4 combines with J gene TRBJ2-1; D may be TRBD1 or TRBD2 (6 bases each). V lost 2 bases and J lost 4, with 12 bases in between. This CDR3 is built from 15 residues. CDR3 protein: CASSLKGGGYNEQFF. DNA of the CDR3: TGTGCCAGCAGTTTAAAGGGGGGCGGTTACAATGAGCAGTTCTTC.

This clonotype has more than one count but fewer than ten. The chain carries TRBV18 and TRBJ2-3; no firm D call. Trimming pared 2 bases from V and 2 bases from J, leaving 8 bases between. Germline-derived CDR1 and CDR2 are KGHSH and LQKENI. The CDR3 is 14 amino acids. The CDR3: CASSPDTHTDTQYF. CDR3 DNA sequence: TGTGCCAGCTCACCAGATACACACACAGATACGCAGTATTTT.

This clonotype has at least ten counts. The rearrangement uses TRBV11-3 and TRBJ2-1, with unresolved D. Deletions cut 4 bases from V and 7 bases from J, with 14 bases between. CDR3 length: 14 amino acids. Per the germline V gene, CDR1 is SGHNT and CDR2 is YENEEA. In nucleotides, the CDR3 is TGTGCCAGCAGCTCGTTTGAGGTTCCTAATGAGCAGTTCTTC. The encoded protein is CASSSFEVPNEQFF.

The V call is TRBV27, the J call TRBJ1-5; D possibly corresponds to TRBD1 (6 bases). V lost 6 bases and J lost 4, with 10 bases in between. The CDR3 runs to 13 residues. Germline loops: CDR1 MNHEY, CDR2 SMNVEV (reference sequence). The chain's CDR3 is CASSWTVNQPQHF. DNA for the CDR3: TGTGCCAGCAGCTGGACAGTTAATCAGCCCCAGCATTTT.

This clonotype was counted between two and nine times. The chain employs TRBV29-1 and TRBJ1-1, with D possibly matching TRBD1 (5 bases). The CDR3 loop spans 12 amino acids. Trimming left V 6 bases short and J 8 bases short, with 16 bases between. Germline V gene sequence: CDR1 SQVTM, CDR2 ANQGSEA. The CDR3 protein is CSVLGGVGEAFF. In DNA, the CDR3 is TGCAGCGTCCTCGGAGGGGTGGGCGAAGCTTTCTTT.

This clonotype was detected many times. J is TRBJ2-7 and V is TRBV12-3 or TRBV12-4, with TRBD1 identical over 7 bases. The CDR3 has 13 residues. V was clipped by 6 bases and J by 2 bases; unmatched bases: 4. The CDR3 sequence is CASSLTGTYEQYF. In nucleotides, the CDR3 is TGTGCCAGCAGCTTGACAGGGACCTACGAGCAGTACTTC.

This rearrangement joins TRBV20-1 to TRBJ2-1; D is perhaps TRBD1 or TRBD2 (6 bases each). Per germline, CDR1 DFQATT and CDR2 SNEGSKA (reference sequence). The length of the CDR3 is 15 residues. Trimming took 3 bases from V and 5 from J, leaving 17 bases between them. The CDR3 bases are TGCAGTGCTAGTTCCGGGGGCGCGGGCGACAATGAGCAGTTCTTC. Its translation: CSASSGGAGDNEQFF.

The CDR3 region has the DNA TGTGCCAGCAGTTCGACTCTGACGAACACCGGGGAGCTGTTTTTT. Amino acids: CASSSTLTNTGELFF. The chain has TRBV6-2 or TRBV6-3 and TRBJ2-2, with D unresolved. The germline V gene has CDR1 MNHEY and CDR2 SVGEGT. The CDR3 is made up of 15 amino acids. Between the trimmed V and J ends, which lost 4 bases and 0 bases, there was a span of 9 bases.

The chain is built from TRBV5-1 and TRBJ1-1; D perhaps matches TRBD1 (5 bases). The CDR3 extends over 13 amino acids. V shed 7 bases and J shed 1 base, with 11 bases lying between them. The germline V gene encodes CDR1 SGHRS and CDR2 YFSETQ. Written as DNA, the CDR3 is TGCGCCAGCGGTACGACAGAGAACACTGAAGCTTTCTTT. This gives the protein CASGTTENTEAFF.